This TCR beta chain comes out of a study of blood T cell repertoires in COVID-19. Study information: Nucleic acid was either cDNA or gDNA, and it came from T cells, B-cell-depleted T cells, or PBMCs.

Germline V lookup: CDR1 LNHNV, CDR2 YYDKDF (reference sequence). V trimming: 4 bases; J trimming: 2 bases; junction bases outside the gene matches: 7. The CDR3 length is 16 residues. The table came from immunoSEQ multiplex PCR; TCRdb's copy has only in-frame clones and leaves some out. The table has roughly 120,000 clones, 65% to 80% seen once. The V gene is TRBV15, the J gene TRBJ2-3; 9 bases line up with TRBD1. The sequence came from a human donor with acute or convalescent COVID-19. The donor label of this sample is uncertain. Sequences were obtained from peripheral blood. The CDR3 region has the DNA TGTGCCACCAGCAAGAGGACAGGGGCAAACACAGATACGCAGTATTTT. It codes for CATSKRTGANTDTQYF.